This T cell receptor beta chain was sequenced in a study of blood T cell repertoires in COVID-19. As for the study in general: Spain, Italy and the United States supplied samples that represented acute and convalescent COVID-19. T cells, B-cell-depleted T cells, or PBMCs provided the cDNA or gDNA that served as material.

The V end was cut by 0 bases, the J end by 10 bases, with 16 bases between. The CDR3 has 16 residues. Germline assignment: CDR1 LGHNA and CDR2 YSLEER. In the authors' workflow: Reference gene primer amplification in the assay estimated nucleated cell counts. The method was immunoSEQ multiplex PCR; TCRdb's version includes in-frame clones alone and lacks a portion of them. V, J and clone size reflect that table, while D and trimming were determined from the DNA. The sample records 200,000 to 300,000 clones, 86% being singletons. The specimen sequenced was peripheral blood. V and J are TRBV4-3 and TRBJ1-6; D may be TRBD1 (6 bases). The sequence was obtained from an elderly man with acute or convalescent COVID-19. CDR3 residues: CASSQDLGGGESPLHF. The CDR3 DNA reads TGCGCCAGCAGCCAAGATCTTGGAGGGGGGGAATCACCCCTCCACTTT.